The rows below give T cell receptor beta chains drawn from one sample of a study of human T cells and chemical hapten exposure. TCRdb passed the RACE reads through MiXCR, listing each CDR3 protein once. In the table there are approximately 320,000 distinct CDR3 sequences, approximately 5% of which are singletons. The sample was whole blood, taken in connection with sensitization to the hapten diphenylcyclopropenone (DPC). These receptors originate from a woman between 18 and 29 years old with alopecia areata. Some clones in this sample may be carry-over from other donors' samples. The conserved cysteine and the conserved F or W are not part of the CDR3 here. Each record gives: J gene, V gene, CDR3 protein.

>TRBJ2-1|TRBV11-3
ASSLGHRGRYNEQF
>TRBJ2-2|TRBV6-1
ASTLPVLAGELF
>TRBJ1-1|TRBV20-1
SASGTVTISVNTEAF
>TRBJ2-4|TRBV28
ASSLIAKNIQY
>TRBJ2-1|TRBV29-1
SVYQGASGSNEQF
>TRBJ2-7|TRBV29-1
SVELTDTTYEQY
>TRBJ2-5|TRBV7-2
ASSDPTATQY
>TRBJ2-1|TRBV6-2/TRBV6-3
ASSPRGSDNEQF
>TRBJ1-1|TRBV10-3
AISDPSTALNTEAF
>TRBJ2-3|TRBV3-1
ASSQSRGAQSQY
>TRBJ1-1|TRBV28
ASSFLTRAF
>TRBJ2-1|TRBV6-1
ASSELYLGRDNEQF
>TRBJ2-5|TRBV9
ASSFLTSGVETQY
>TRBJ1-5|TRBV4-3
ASSQVLGSNQPQH
>TRBJ2-3|TRBV2
ASSRDYTDTQY
>TRBJ2-6|TRBV6-4
ASTRDHHSGANVLT
>TRBJ1-2|TRBV7-2
ASSLSGQTNYGYT
>TRBJ2-3|TRBV29-1
SVQSGANPDTQY
>TRBJ2-7|TRBV28
ASSFRVIDEQY
>TRBJ2-7|TRBV28
ASSTWATETTYEQY
>TRBJ2-1|TRBV6-2/TRBV6-3
ASSFIPHNEQF
>TRBJ1-1|TRBV27
ASSLGPSAF
>TRBJ2-1|TRBV20-1
SASWRGGSEQF
>TRBJ1-4|TRBV2
ASSGEWEKLF
>TRBJ2-3|TRBV5-1
ASSLAADGDTQY
>TRBJ1-2|TRBV7-9
ASSLTRPNHYGYT
>TRBJ2-2|TRBV6-4
ASSLESGLDTGELF
>TRBJ2-7|TRBV27
ASKGQASYEQY
>TRBJ1-1|TRBV5-3
ARILQTPLNTEAF
>TRBJ2-7|TRBV6-6
ASSYFRDSVNEQY
>TRBJ2-2|TRBV6-4
ASSPSSGQGTGELF
>TRBJ1-4|TRBV20-1
SAKDFRDSPEKLF
>TRBJ2-4|TRBV6-2/TRBV6-3
ASTETGALAKNIQY
>TRBJ2-7|TRBV5-4
ASSLATGVYEQY
>TRBJ2-2|TRBV29-1
SVARGRANTGELF
>TRBJ1-5|TRBV12-3/TRBV12-4
ASSPLDRVNQPQH
>TRBJ2-5|TRBV27
ASRSTSGGSWTQY
>TRBJ1-1|TRBV4-1
ASRRVGKMNTEAF
>TRBJ1-3|TRBV9
ASSPQTTGLGNTIY
>TRBJ2-2|TRBV20-1
SADKGDTGELF
>TRBJ1-1|TRBV14
ASSQAVAGAHTEAF
>TRBJ1-5|TRBV7-8
ASSLVVESNQPQH
>TRBJ2-5|TRBV10-3
AISGRGETQY
>TRBJ1-2|TRBV28
ASRGDRPNYGYT
>TRBJ2-5|TRBV6-1
ASSQQGYQETQY
>TRBJ2-5|TRBV7-2
ASSPGQTQY
>TRBJ2-1|TRBV6-1
ASSLGRTVGNEQF
>TRBJ1-1|TRBV7-2
ASTQGRYTEAF